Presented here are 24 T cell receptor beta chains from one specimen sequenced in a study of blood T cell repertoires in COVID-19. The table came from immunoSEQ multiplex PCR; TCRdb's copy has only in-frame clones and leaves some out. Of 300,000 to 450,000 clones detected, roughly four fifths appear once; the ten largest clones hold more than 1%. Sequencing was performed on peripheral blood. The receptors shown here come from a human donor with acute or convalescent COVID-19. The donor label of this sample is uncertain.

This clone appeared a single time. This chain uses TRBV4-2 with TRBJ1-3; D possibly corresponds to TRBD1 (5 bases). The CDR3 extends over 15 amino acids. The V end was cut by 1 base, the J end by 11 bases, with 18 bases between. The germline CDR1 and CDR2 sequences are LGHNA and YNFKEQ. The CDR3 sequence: CASSQVSQGPLPIYF. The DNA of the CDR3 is TGTGCCAGCAGCCAAGTTAGTCAGGGTCCCCTACCCATATATTTT.

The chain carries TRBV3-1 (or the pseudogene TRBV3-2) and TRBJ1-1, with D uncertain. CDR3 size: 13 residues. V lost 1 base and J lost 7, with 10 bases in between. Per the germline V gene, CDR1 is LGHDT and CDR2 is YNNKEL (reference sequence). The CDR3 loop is CASSQGQVLEAFF. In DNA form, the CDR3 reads TGTGCCAGCAGCCAAGGTCAGGTTCTTGAAGCTTTCTTT.

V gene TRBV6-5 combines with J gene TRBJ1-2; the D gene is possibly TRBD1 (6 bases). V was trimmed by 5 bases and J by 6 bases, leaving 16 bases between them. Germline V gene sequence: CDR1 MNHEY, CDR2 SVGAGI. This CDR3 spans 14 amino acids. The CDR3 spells CASSLAQGFHGYTF. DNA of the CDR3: TGTGCCAGCAGTCTAGCACAGGGTTTCCATGGCTACACCTTC.

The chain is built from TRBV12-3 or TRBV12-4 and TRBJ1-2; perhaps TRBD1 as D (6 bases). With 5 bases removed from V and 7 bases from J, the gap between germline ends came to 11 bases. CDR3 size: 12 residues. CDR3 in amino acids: CASSGGAGGYTF. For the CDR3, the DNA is TGTGCCAGCAGTGGGGGGGCGGGTGGCTACACCTTC.

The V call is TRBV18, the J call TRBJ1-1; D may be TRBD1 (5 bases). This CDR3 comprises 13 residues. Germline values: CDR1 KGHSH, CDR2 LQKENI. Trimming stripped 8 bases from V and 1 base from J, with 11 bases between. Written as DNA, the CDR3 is TGTGCCAGCACACAAGACAGGAACACTGAAGCTTTCTTT. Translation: CASTQDRNTEAFF.

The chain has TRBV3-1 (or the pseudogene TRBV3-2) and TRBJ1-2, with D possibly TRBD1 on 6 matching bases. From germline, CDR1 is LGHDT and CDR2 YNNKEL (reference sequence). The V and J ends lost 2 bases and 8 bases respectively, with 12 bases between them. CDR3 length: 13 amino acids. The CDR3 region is CASSQTRQDGYTF. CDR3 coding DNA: TGTGCCAGCAGCCAAACCCGACAGGACGGCTACACCTTC.

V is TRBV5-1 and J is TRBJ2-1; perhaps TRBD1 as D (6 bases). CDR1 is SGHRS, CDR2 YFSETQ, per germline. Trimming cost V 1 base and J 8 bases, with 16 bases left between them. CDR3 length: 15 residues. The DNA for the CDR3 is TGCGCCAGCAGCTTGATAGGACAGTCGCGGCATGAGCAGTTCTTC. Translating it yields CASSLIGQSRHEQFF.

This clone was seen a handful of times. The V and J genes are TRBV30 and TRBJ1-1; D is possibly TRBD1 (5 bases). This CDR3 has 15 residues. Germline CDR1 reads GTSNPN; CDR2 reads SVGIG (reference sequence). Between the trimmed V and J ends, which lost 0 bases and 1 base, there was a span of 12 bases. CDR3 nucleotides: TGTGCCTGGAGTGTAGGCTCCGGGGGGAACACTGAAGCTTTCTTT. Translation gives CAWSVGSGGNTEAFF.

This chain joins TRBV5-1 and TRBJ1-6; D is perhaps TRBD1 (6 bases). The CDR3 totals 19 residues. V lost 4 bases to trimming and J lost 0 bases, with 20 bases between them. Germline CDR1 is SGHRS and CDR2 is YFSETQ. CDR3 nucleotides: TGCGCCAGCAGCCCGGTCCCAACTACAGGGAGCTCCTATAATTCACCCCTCCACTTT. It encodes CASSPVPTTGSSYNSPLHF.

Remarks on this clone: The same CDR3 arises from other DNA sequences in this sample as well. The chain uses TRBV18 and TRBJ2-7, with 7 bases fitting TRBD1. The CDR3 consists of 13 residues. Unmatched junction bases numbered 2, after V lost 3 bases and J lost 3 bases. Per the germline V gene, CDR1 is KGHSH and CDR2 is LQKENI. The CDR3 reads CASSPRDSYEQYF. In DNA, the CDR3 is TGTGCCAGCTCACCCCGGGACAGCTACGAGCAGTACTTC.

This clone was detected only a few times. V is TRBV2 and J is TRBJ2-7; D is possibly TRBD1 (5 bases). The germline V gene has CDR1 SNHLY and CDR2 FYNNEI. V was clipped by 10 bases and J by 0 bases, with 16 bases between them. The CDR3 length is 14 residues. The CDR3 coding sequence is TGTGCCACCGTAGGGGCGGCACCCTCCTACGAGCAGTACTTC. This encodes CATVGAAPSYEQYF.

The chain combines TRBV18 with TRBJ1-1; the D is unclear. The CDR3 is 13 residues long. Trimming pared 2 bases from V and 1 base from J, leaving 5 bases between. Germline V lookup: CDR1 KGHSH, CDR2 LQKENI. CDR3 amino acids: CASSPSKNTEAFF. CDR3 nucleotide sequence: TGTGCCAGCTCACCATCCAAGAACACTGAAGCTTTCTTT.

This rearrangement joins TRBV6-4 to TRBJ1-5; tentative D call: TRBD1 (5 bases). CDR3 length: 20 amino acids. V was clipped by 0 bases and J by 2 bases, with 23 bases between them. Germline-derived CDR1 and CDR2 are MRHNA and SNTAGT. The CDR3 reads CASSDSNLEHEQGRNQPQHF. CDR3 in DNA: TGTGCCAGCAGTGACTCCAATCTCGAACACGAGCAGGGTCGCAATCAGCCCCAGCATTTT.

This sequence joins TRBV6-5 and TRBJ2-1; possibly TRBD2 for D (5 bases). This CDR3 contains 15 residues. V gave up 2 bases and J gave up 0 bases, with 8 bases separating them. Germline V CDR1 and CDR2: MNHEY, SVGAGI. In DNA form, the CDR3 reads TGTGCCAGCAGTTACGCGGGTCGCTCCTACAATGAGCAGTTCTTC. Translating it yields CASSYAGRSYNEQFF.

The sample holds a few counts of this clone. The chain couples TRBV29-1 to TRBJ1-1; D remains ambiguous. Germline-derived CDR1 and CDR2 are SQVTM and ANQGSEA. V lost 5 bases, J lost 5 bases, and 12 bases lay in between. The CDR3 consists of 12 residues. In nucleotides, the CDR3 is TGCAGCGTTTTCCTCGGGAGGACTGAAGCTTTCTTT. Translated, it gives CSVFLGRTEAFF.

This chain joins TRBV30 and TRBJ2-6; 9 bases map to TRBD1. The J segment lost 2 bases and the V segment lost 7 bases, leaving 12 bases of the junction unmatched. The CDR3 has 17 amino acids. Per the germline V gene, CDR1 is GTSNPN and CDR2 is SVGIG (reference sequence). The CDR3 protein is CASTPGTGMTGANVLTF. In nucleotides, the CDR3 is TGTGCCTCGACCCCCGGGACAGGGATGACTGGGGCCAACGTCCTGACTTTC.

CDR3 amino acids: CASSPSPTPYEQYF. CDR3 nucleotides: TGCGCCAGCAGCCCCTCTCCCACACCCTACGAGCAGTACTTC. This chain uses TRBV4-1 with TRBJ2-7; D is undetermined. The ends were cut back, 4 bases at V and 2 bases at J, with 12 bases in the middle. Germline assignment: CDR1 MGHRA and CDR2 YSYEKL. The CDR3 is made up of 14 amino acids.

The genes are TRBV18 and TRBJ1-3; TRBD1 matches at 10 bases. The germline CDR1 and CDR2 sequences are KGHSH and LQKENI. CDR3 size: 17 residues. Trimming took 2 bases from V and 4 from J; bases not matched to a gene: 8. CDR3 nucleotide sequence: TGTGCCAGCTCACCATCAAGACAGGGGGCTATAGGAAACACCATATATTTT. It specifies CASSPSRQGAIGNTIYF. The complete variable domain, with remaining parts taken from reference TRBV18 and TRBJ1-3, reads NAGVMQNPRHLVRRRGQEARLRCSPMKGHSHVYWYRQLPEEGLKFMVYLQKENIIDESGMPKERFSAEFPKEGPSILRIQQVVRGDSAAYFCASSPSRQGAIGNTIYFGEGSWLTVV.

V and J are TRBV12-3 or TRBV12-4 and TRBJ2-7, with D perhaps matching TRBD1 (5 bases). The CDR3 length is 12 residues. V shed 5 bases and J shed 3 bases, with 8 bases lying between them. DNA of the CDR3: TGTGCCAGCAGTACAGACAGCTACGAGCAGTACTTC. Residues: CASSTDSYEQYF.

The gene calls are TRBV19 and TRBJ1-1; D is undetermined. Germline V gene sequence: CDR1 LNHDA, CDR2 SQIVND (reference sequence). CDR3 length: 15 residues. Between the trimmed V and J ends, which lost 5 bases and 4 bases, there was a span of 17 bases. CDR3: CASSPKTRRGTEAFF. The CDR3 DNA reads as TGTGCCAGTAGTCCCAAGACCCGGCGGGGCACTGAAGCTTTCTTT.

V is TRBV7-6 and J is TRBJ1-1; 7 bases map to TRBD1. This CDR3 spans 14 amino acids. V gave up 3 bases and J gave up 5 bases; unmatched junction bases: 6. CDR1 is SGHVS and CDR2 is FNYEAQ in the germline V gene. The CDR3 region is CASSLDRRRTEAFF. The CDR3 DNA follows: TGTGCCAGCAGCTTGGACAGGAGAAGGACTGAAGCTTTCTTT.

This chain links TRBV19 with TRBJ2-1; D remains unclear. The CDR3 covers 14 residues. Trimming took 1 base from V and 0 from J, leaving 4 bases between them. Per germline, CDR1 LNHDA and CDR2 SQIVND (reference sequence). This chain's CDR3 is CASSIAYSYNEQFF. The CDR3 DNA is TGTGCCAGTAGTATAGCCTACTCCTACAATGAGCAGTTCTTC.

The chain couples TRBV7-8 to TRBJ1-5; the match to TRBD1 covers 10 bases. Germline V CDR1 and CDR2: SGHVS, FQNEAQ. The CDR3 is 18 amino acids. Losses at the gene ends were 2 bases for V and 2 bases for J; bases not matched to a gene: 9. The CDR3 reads CASSLRDRGRDGNQPQHF. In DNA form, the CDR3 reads TGTGCCAGCAGCTTAAGGGACAGGGGTCGGGATGGCAATCAGCCCCAGCATTTT.

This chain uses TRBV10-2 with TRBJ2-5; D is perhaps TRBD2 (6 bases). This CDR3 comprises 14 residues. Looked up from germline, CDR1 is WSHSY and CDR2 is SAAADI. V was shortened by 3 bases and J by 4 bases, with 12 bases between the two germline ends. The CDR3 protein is CASSDWRGGETQYF. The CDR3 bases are TGCGCCAGCAGTGATTGGAGGGGTGGAGAGACCCAGTACTTC.